These T cell receptor beta chains were read from a single sample in a study of T cells after yellow fever vaccination. Each CDR3 protein is one row after TCRdb ran MiXCR on the 5' RACE reads. The profile covers roughly 99,000 distinct CDR3 sequences, with roughly 5.8% appearing a single time and roughly 41% taken by the ten largest. This material consisted of CD8+ T cells sorted from PBMCs, taken 10 days after the yellow fever booster vaccination. Receptor source: a man younger than 35 who received the YFV17D yellow fever vaccine. The CDR3 runs from the conserved cysteine through the conserved F or W. D genes are given only for firm matches. A clone size is listed for some rows: how often the clone was seen (once, few, many), or a class if it is expanded.

v_call,clone_size,j_call,d_call,cdr3_nt,cdr3_aa
TRBV6-2/TRBV6-3,few,TRBJ2-1,.,TGTGCCAGCAGTTACACGTATGAGCAGTTCTTC,CASSYTYEQFF
TRBV10-3,few,TRBJ2-3,TRBD2,TGTGCCATCAGTGAGGAAACTAGCGGGGGGGCACATACGCAGTATTTT,CAISEETSGGAHTQYF
TRBV5-1,many,TRBJ1-1,.,TGCGCCAGCAGCTTTCGGAGCATGAACACTGAAGCTTTCTTT,CASSFRSMNTEAFF
TRBV28,few,TRBJ1-1,.,TGTGCCAGCAGTCCTAGGAGAGGCGCAAATCCCCTCACTGAAGCTTTCTTT,CASSPRRGANPLTEAFF
TRBV29-1,few,TRBJ1-2,.,TGCAGCGTTGATCCAGTCGCGGGAAACTATGGCTACACCTTC,CSVDPVAGNYGYTF
TRBV4-1,few,TRBJ2-1,.,TGCGCCAGCAGCCAAGCCGATTCCGGGACCGCCTACAATGAGCAGTTCTTC,CASSQADSGTAYNEQFF
TRBV7-2,.,TRBJ1-6,.,TGTGCCAGCAGCTTAGCACCACCCCTCCACTTT,CASSLAPPLHF
TRBV9,.,TRBJ2-3,.,TGTGCCAGCAGCGTAGATCAGGGGTTGCTCGCCGATACGCAGTATTTT,CASSVDQGLLADTQYF
TRBV7-2,few,TRBJ2-7,.,TGTGCCAGCAGCTTAGGGATATCGGGGGTGGGTCTCCACGAGCAGTACTTC,CASSLGISGVGLHEQYF
TRBV6-5,few,TRBJ2-4,.,TGTGCCAGCACGTTTAGCAACAGGGATTTAAACATTCAGTACTTC,CASTFSNRDLNIQYF
TRBV11-2,.,TRBJ2-3,.,TGTGCCAGCAGCTTAAGGGACCCAGGGAGGGATACGCAGTATTTT,CASSLRDPGRDTQYF
TRBV15,.,TRBJ1-5,TRBD1,TGTGCCACCAGCAACAGGGGTGAATATCAGCCCCAGCATTTT,CATSNRGEYQPQHF
TRBV4-1,few,TRBJ1-2,TRBD1,TGCGCCAGCAGCCAAGGCCAGGGGGCCTATGGCTACACCTTC,CASSQGQGAYGYTF
TRBV4-1,.,TRBJ1-1,.,TGCGCCAGCCTCACCTACGTAGGGAGCACTGAAGCTTTCTTT,CASLTYVGSTEAFF
TRBV6-2/TRBV6-3,many,TRBJ2-2,.,TGTGCCAGCACCCGGACAGTCACCGGGGAGCTGTTTTTT,CASTRTVTGELFF
TRBV7-9,many,TRBJ2-5,.,TGTGCCAGCAGCTTGCGCAGGAGACACCAAGAGACCCAGTACTTC,CASSLRRRHQETQYF
TRBV27,.,TRBJ2-1,.,TGTGCCAGCGGTCCATTGGAGCAGTTCTTC,CASGPLEQFF
TRBV5-1,few,TRBJ2-5,.,TGCGCCAGCACCTTGGTGGGGGCAGGACGGCAAGAGACCCAGTACTTC,CASTLVGAGRQETQYF
TRBV9,few,TRBJ2-5,.,TGTGCCAGCAGCGTAGGAGGGCAGGGGAGGGACCAGTACTTC,CASSVGGQGRDQYF
TRBV29-1,many,TRBJ2-4,.,TGCAGCGTTGAAGATCGGGCAAGCCCCGCCAAAAACATTCAGTACTTC,CSVEDRASPAKNIQYF
TRBV25-1,few,TRBJ2-2,TRBD1,TGTGCCAGCAGTTCGGACAGGTTCTCCGGGGAGCTGTTTTTT,CASSSDRFSGELFF
TRBV5-1,once,TRBJ1-1,.,TGCGCCAGCAGCTTTCAACAGGGATTTGGGACTGAAGCTTTCTTT,CASSFQQGFGTEAFF
TRBV6-2/TRBV6-3,few,TRBJ2-7,.,TGTGCCAGCAGTTACTCCCCGGACGGGGATTCGAGCTCCTACGAGCAGTACTTC,CASSYSPDGDSSSYEQYF
TRBV5-1,.,TRBJ2-1,.,TGCGCCAGCAGCTGGGTTTATGGGAGCGATGAGCAGTTCTTC,CASSWVYGSDEQFF
TRBV25-1,.,TRBJ1-5,.,TGTGCCAGCAGTGACGGACAGAACAATCAGCCCCAGCATTTT,CASSDGQNNQPQHF
TRBV6-2/TRBV6-3,.,TRBJ2-7,TRBD2,TGTGCCAGCAGTAGTAGCGGGGAGAACCCCATCGAGCAGTACTTC,CASSSSGENPIEQYF
TRBV3-1,.,TRBJ1-1,.,TGTGCCAGCAGCCAAGAGAGCAGGAGAGGGGGGGTGAACACTGAAGCTTTCTTT,CASSQESRRGGVNTEAFF
TRBV7-2,.,TRBJ2-5,TRBD2,TGTGCCAGCAGCCCCCGGGGAGGCGGGGGGTACCAAGAGACCCAGTACTTC,CASSPRGGGGYQETQYF
TRBV6-2/TRBV6-3,.,TRBJ1-2,.,TGTGCCAGCAGTTACCCCCCGGGGACCAGTGCCTATGGCTACACCTTC,CASSYPPGTSAYGYTF
TRBV16,few,TRBJ1-2,.,TGTGCCAGCAGCCAATCGGGCAGAAACTATGGCTACACCTTC,CASSQSGRNYGYTF
TRBV19,.,TRBJ1-6,.,TGTGCCAGTAGCGATAGACCAATTCGGGACCCACATTCACCCCTCCACTTT,CASSDRPIRDPHSPLHF
TRBV5-5,few,TRBJ1-5,.,TGTGCCAGCAGCTTGGGGGCAGGGGGCAATCAGCCCCAGCATTTT,CASSLGAGGNQPQHF
TRBV15,.,TRBJ2-1,TRBD1,TGTGCCACCAGCATCCGGGACAGGGGGGGCAATGAGCAGTTCTTC,CATSIRDRGGNEQFF
TRBV4-1,many,TRBJ2-2,.,TGCGCCAGCAGCCAAGTTGGGGGCACCGGGGAGCTGTTTTTT,CASSQVGGTGELFF
TRBV12-3/TRBV12-4,.,TRBJ2-7,.,TGTGCCAGCAGTTTTTCCCCGTACTACGAGCAGTACTTC,CASSFSPYYEQYF
TRBV5-1,many,TRBJ2-1,.,TGCGCCAGCAGCTTGAATGGGGGGTGGTTCAATGAGCAGTTCTTC,CASSLNGGWFNEQFF
TRBV7-6,.,TRBJ2-5,TRBD1,TGTGCCAGCAGCCTGGGAAGGGGGCCGGATGAGACCCAGTACTTC,CASSLGRGPDETQYF
TRBV20-1,.,TRBJ2-3,.,TGCAGTGCTAGGACGGTGACAACAGATACGCAGTATTTT,CSARTVTTDTQYF
TRBV24-1,.,TRBJ2-1,TRBD2,TGTGCCACCAGTCACAGCGGGGGGGCCTCTGTTCCCTTGAATGAGCAGTTCTTC,CATSHSGGASVPLNEQFF
TRBV15,many,TRBJ2-5,.,TGTGCCACCAGCAGGGCAGCTTCATCCCAAGAGACCCAGTACTTC,CATSRAASSQETQYF
TRBV14,.,TRBJ1-2,.,TGTGCCAGCAGCCAAGTTAGCAGGGGTATGGCTTGGTATGGCTACACCTTC,CASSQVSRGMAWYGYTF
TRBV7-9,.,TRBJ1-1,.,TGTGCCAGCAGCTTCGCGGGGGTTGAAGCTTTCTTT,CASSFAGVEAFF
TRBV5-5,.,TRBJ2-1,.,TGTGCCAGCAGCTTGTTCGACGGGGGCTACAATGAGCAGTTCTTC,CASSLFDGGYNEQFF
TRBV29-1,.,TRBJ2-1,.,TGCAGCGTTGACAGGGACAATGAGCAGTTCTTC,CSVDRDNEQFF
TRBV5-1,.,TRBJ2-1,.,TGCGCCAGCTCCCTCGTTTCATTGGCTGAGCAGTTCTTC,CASSLVSLAEQFF
TRBV7-9,many,TRBJ2-2,.,TGTGCCAGCAGCTTTAAGGGATACACCGGGGAGCTGTTTTTT,CASSFKGYTGELFF
TRBV10-2,.,TRBJ2-7,.,TGCGCCAGCAGTGTATCTAGCGCGAGTTACGAGCAGTACTTC,CASSVSSASYEQYF
TRBV23-1,.,TRBJ1-4,TRBD1,TGCGCCAGCAGTGAGCGGACAGGGGGATATGAAAAACTGTTTTTT,CASSERTGGYEKLFF
TRBV9,few,TRBJ2-7,.,TGTGCCAGCAGCGCCGGAGGCGGGCCATCCTACGAGCAGTACTTC,CASSAGGGPSYEQYF
TRBV6-2/TRBV6-3,.,TRBJ2-1,TRBD2,TGTGCCAGCAGTTATTCGCGGGGGGGCTTTGGTGAGCAGTTCTTC,CASSYSRGGFGEQFF
TRBV6-5,few,TRBJ2-1,.,TGTGCCAGCAGTTACTTACCAACGGATGAGCAGTTCTTC,CASSYLPTDEQFF
TRBV12-3/TRBV12-4,many,TRBJ1-1,.,TGTGCCAGCAGTTTAGAGCGGGCCGAAGCTTTCTTT,CASSLERAEAFF
TRBV4-1,.,TRBJ2-7,.,TGCGCCAGCAGCCAAGACAGGGGCCCGACCTACGAGCAGTACTTC,CASSQDRGPTYEQYF
TRBV7-9,.,TRBJ2-7,.,TGTGCCAGCAGCTTGGGGGCCGCCTCACTACCCCACGAGCAGTACTTC,CASSLGAASLPHEQYF
TRBV29-1,.,TRBJ1-1,TRBD1,TGCAGCGTAATGATAACAGGGGCGAGCACTGAAGCTTTCTTT,CSVMITGASTEAFF
TRBV30,.,TRBJ1-1,TRBD1,TGTGCCTGGAGTTTTACAGGGGGCCCTGAAGCTTTCTTT,CAWSFTGGPEAFF